These 26 T cell receptor beta chains came from one sample sequenced in a study of blood T cell repertoires in COVID-19 (TCRdb year 2020). Library preparation employed the immunoSEQ multiplex PCR assay. TCRdb took this table from immuneACCESS and kept in-frame rearrangements with V and J called. Such tables lack part of the clones; where checked against another copy, unresolved V genes explain under half of the gap, and the rest is unexplained. In all, the sample holds about 240,000 clones, and 75% to 90% of those were seen once. Around 12% of the sample comes from the top ten. The specimen was peripheral blood. The receptors were gathered from a woman aged 55-69 years with active or convalescent COVID-19.

The genes are TRBV5-1 and TRBJ1-1; 12 nucleotides align to TRBD1. The CDR3 is 16 amino acids. The junction had 9 bases not matched to a gene; V was cut back by 4 bases and J by 5 bases. The germline gives CDR1 SGHRS, CDR2 YFSETQ. The CDR3 coding sequence is TGCGCCAGCAGCCTGGGACAGGGGGCCAGGGGAACTGAAGCTTTCTTT. This sequence encodes CASSLGQGARGTEAFF.

V is TRBV6-5 and J is TRBJ2-1, with 10 positions matching TRBD1. The CDR3 has 15 residues. In germline, CDR1 is MNHEY, CDR2 SVGAGI. V trimming: 7 bases; J trimming: 4 bases; junction bases outside the gene matches: 7. The CDR3 region has the DNA TGTGCCAGCATTCTGGACAGGGGGGGATACAATGAGCAGTTCTTC. Encoded protein: CASILDRGGYNEQFF.

This clone was counted only a few times. The rearrangement links TRBV6-5 to TRBJ1-2; no firm D call. The CDR3 extends over 13 amino acids. Trimming pared 7 bases from V and 4 bases from J, leaving 13 bases between. Germline V CDR1 and CDR2: MNHEY, SVGAGI. The CDR3 nucleotides read TGTGCCAGCATAGAGGAGCCGGGCTATGGCTACACCTTC. Translating gives CASIEEPGYGYTF.

This clone was observed a single time. The V and J genes are TRBV10-3 and TRBJ1-2; TRBD1 matches 9 bases. The CDR3 extends over 16 amino acids. The junction had 6 bases not matched to a gene; V was cut back by 1 base and J by 3 bases. CDR1 and CDR2 from the germline V gene are ENHRY and SYGVKD. The CDR3: CAISELPGQGDYGYTF. The CDR3 bases are TGTGCCATCAGTGAGTTGCCGGGACAGGGTGACTATGGCTACACCTTC.

V gene TRBV2 combines with J gene TRBJ2-5; the D gene is possibly TRBD1 (5 bases). This CDR3 has 15 residues. Trimming took 4 bases from V and 5 from J, leaving 17 bases between them. CDR1 and CDR2 from the germline V gene are SNHLY and FYNNEI. The CDR3 nucleotides are TGTGCCAGCAGTGGACCGCAGGGCTTACGGGAGACCCAGTACTTC. Residues: CASSGPQGLRETQYF.

This CDR3 is CASSQFTGSEVQYF. Here the CDR3 DNA reads TGTGCCAGCAGCCAATTCACAGGGAGCGAGGTTCAGTACTTC. The chain recombines TRBV3-1 (or the pseudogene TRBV3-2) with TRBJ2-4, with D possibly TRBD1 on 6 matching bases. V dropped 2 bases and J dropped 11 bases, with 16 bases sitting between them. This CDR3 has 14 amino acids. Germline assignment: CDR1 LGHDT and CDR2 YNNKEL (reference sequence).

In this sample, this clone turned up a few times. The chain has TRBV30 and TRBJ1-4, with D perhaps matching TRBD1 (6 bases). The V end was cut by 0 bases, the J end by 0 bases, with 11 bases between. This CDR3 has 16 residues. Germline assignment: CDR1 GTSNPN and CDR2 SVGIG (reference sequence). This CDR3 is CAWSVPGGATNEKLFF. In DNA form, the CDR3 reads TGTGCCTGGAGTGTACCGGGGGGCGCAACTAATGAAAAACTGTTTTTT.

V and J are TRBV6-5 and TRBJ1-5; 8 nucleotides match TRBD1. Looked up from germline, CDR1 is MNHEY and CDR2 is SVGAGI. V lost 7 bases and J lost 1; bases outside the gene matches: 6. The CDR3 has 15 amino acids. CDR3 protein: CASINRGLSNQPQHF. The CDR3 nucleotides read TGTGCCAGCATTAACAGGGGGTTAAGCAATCAGCCCCAGCATTTT.

This sequence joins TRBV7-3 and TRBJ2-6, with 8 nucleotides matching TRBD1. Per germline, CDR1 SGHTA and CDR2 FQGTGA. Trimming removed 5 bases from V and 4 bases from J; junction bases left unmatched: 19. The CDR3 loop spans 20 amino acids. In DNA form, the CDR3 reads TGTGCCAGCAGCCCATACATATTGGGCAGGGGGCTAGCGGGGGCCAACGTCCTGACTTTC. Translation gives CASSPYILGRGLAGANVLTF.

The chain links TRBV7-8 to TRBJ2-7; 10 bases match TRBD1. Trimming removed 6 bases from V and 8 bases from J; junction bases left unmatched: 10. The CDR3 has 14 residues. The germline gives CDR1 SGHVS, CDR2 FQNEAQ. CDR3 bases: TGTGCCAGCAGTTACCGGGACAGGGGAGATAAGCAGTACTTC. Its translation is CASSYRDRGDKQYF.

The genes are TRBV19 and TRBJ1-4; 7 nucleotides agree with TRBD1. Germline CDR1 LNHDA, CDR2 SQIVND (reference sequence). Trimming took 0 bases from V and 3 from J; bases not matched to a gene: 10. The CDR3 is made up of 18 amino acids. CDR3 DNA: TGTGCCAGTAGTATAGATCCGGTGGGGGACAGACCTAATGAAAAACTGTTTTTT. The encoded protein is CASSIDPVGDRPNEKLFF.

The chain recombines TRBV6-1 with TRBJ1-6; the match to TRBD1 covers 7 bases. This CDR3 is built from 16 residues. Germline V gene data show CDR1 as MNHNS and CDR2 as SASEGT. The J segment lost 0 bases and the V segment lost 4 bases, leaving 3 bases of the junction unmatched. CDR3 DNA: TGTGCCAGCAGTGGGGACAGTAGCTCCTATAATTCACCCCTCCACTTT. Translating it yields CASSGDSSSYNSPLHF.

The rearrangement links TRBV5-8 to TRBJ1-5; no firm D call. The CDR3 contains 14 residues. The V gene's germline CDR1 is SGHTS and CDR2 YDEGEE. Trimming removed 0 bases from V and 4 bases from J, with 8 bases in between. CDR3 residues: CASSLDLLNQPQHF. Here the CDR3 DNA reads TGTGCCAGCAGCTTGGACTTATTAAATCAGCCCCAGCATTTT.

V is TRBV7-2 and J is TRBJ2-7; 11 bases match TRBD2. The CDR3 loop spans 14 amino acids. From germline, CDR1 is SGHTA and CDR2 FQGNSA. Trimming at V came to 5 bases and at J to 2 bases, leaving 2 bases not matched to a gene. The CDR3 nucleotides read TGTGCCAGCAGCCCGACTAGCGGGACCTACGAGCAGTACTTC. Protein: CASSPTSGTYEQYF.

This chain uses TRBV7-3 with TRBJ2-2; a weak D match, TRBD1 (6 bases). Germline V lookup: CDR1 SGHTA, CDR2 FQGTGA. Trimming removed 2 bases from V and 7 bases from J, with 17 bases in between. The length of the CDR3 is 16 residues. The CDR3 region has the DNA TGTGCCAGCAGCTTATGGACAGACCCCGAGGGCGGGGAGCTGTTTTTT. It specifies CASSLWTDPEGGELFF.

The V and J genes are TRBV6-2 or TRBV6-3 and TRBJ1-1; unclear D gene. V dropped 3 bases and J dropped 3 bases, with 8 bases sitting between them. The germline V gene has CDR1 MNHEY and CDR2 SVGEGT. The CDR3 consists of 13 residues. The CDR3 coding sequence is TGTGCCAGCAGTTATGGGCAAGACACTGAAGCTTTCTTT. This sequence encodes CASSYGQDTEAFF.

This clone was seen more than once but under ten times. The genes are TRBV5-7 and TRBJ1-1; D ambiguous. TRBV5-7 is assigned to the ORF class and has an uncertain function. There are 14 residues in the CDR3. V was trimmed by 5 bases and J by 1 base, leaving 12 bases between them. CDR3 in DNA: TGTGCCAGCAGGTGCCCCGGCGGGAACACTGAAGCTTTCTTT. Translated, it gives CASRCPGGNTEAFF.

The rearrangement links TRBV9 to TRBJ1-2, with 7 bases aligning to TRBD1. Germline CDR1 reads SGDLS; CDR2 reads YYNGEE. The ends lost 0 bases at V and 8 bases at J; junction bases unmatched: 16. The CDR3 consists of 17 residues. This CDR3 reads CASSVVSDRNPSSGYTF. DNA of the CDR3: TGTGCCAGCAGCGTAGTCTCGGACAGGAACCCTTCTTCAGGCTACACCTTC.

This clone was seen a few times. V gene TRBV7-9 combines with J gene TRBJ2-5, with 8 bases that match TRBD2. Losses at the gene ends were 5 bases for V and 4 bases for J; bases not matched to a gene: 18. The CDR3 consists of 18 residues. The V gene's germline CDR1 is SEHNR and CDR2 FQNEAQ (reference sequence). The DNA for the CDR3 is TGTGCCAGCAGCCGGGGGGGACGGGCCAGCTCCCGTGGAGAGACCCAGTACTTC. It is translated as CASSRGGRASSRGETQYF.

The chain couples TRBV3-1 (or the pseudogene TRBV3-2) to TRBJ2-1; 12 bases agree with TRBD2. Trimming cost V 5 bases and J 6 bases; bases outside gene matches: 5. The germline gives CDR1 LGHDT, CDR2 YNNKEL (reference sequence). The CDR3 length is 15 residues. The CDR3 bases are TGTGCCAGCAGCAAAACTAGCGGGGGGTTCAATGAGCAGTTCTTC. Translated: CASSKTSGGFNEQFF.

The genes are TRBV4-3 and TRBJ1-1; TRBD1 is a possible D gene (6 bases). From germline, CDR1 is LGHNA and CDR2 YSLEER. V lost 3 bases and J lost 1, with 15 bases in between. CDR3 size: 16 residues. The CDR3 bases are TGCGCCAGCAGCCAGCCAGGGGAGGGCGCGAACACTGAAGCTTTCTTT. It encodes CASSQPGEGANTEAFF.

This clone occurred a few times. The CDR3 here is CASSGARKATNEKLFF. The CDR3 DNA reads as TGTGCCAGCAGTGGAGCCAGGAAAGCAACTAATGAAAAACTGTTTTTT. V usage is TRBV6-1 and J usage is TRBJ1-4; D gene unclear. V lost 4 bases and J 0 bases, leaving 12 bases between the germline ends. Germline CDR1 and CDR2: MNHNS and SASEGT. This CDR3 is built from 16 residues.

The chain recombines TRBV30 with TRBJ2-5, with 7 bases aligning to TRBD2. With 4 bases clipped from V and 4 bases from J, the junction kept 6 bases outside the gene matches. The length of the CDR3 is 13 residues. Germline CDR1 reads GTSNPN; CDR2 reads SVGIG (reference sequence). The CDR3 reads CAWTLGGVETQYF. The CDR3, as DNA: TGTGCCTGGACGCTGGGGGGGGTAGAGACCCAGTACTTC.

V usage is TRBV5-1 and J usage is TRBJ2-3, with 7 bases aligning to TRBD1. The CDR3 totals 15 residues. Germline lookup yields CDR1 SGHRS and CDR2 YFSETQ. Unmatched junction bases numbered 7, after V lost 4 bases and J lost 2 bases. The CDR3 sequence is CASSNWDRDTDTQYF. CDR3 nucleotides: TGCGCCAGCAGCAATTGGGACAGAGACACAGATACGCAGTATTTT.

This clone has more than one count but fewer than ten. The gene calls are TRBV7-9 and TRBJ2-7; no reliable D call. The CDR3 consists of 12 residues. V was shortened by 3 bases and J by 0 bases, with 3 bases between the two germline ends. CDR1 and CDR2 from the germline V gene are SEHNR and FQNEAQ (reference sequence). CDR3 bases: TGTGCCAGCAGCTTCATCTCCTACGAGCAGTACTTC. Translating gives CASSFISYEQYF.

V usage is TRBV30 and J usage is TRBJ2-7, with D maybe TRBD2 (7 bases). This CDR3 is built from 14 residues. V shed 3 bases and J shed 9 bases, with 21 bases lying between them. Germline V lookup: CDR1 GTSNPN, CDR2 SVGIG (reference sequence). CDR3 amino acids: CAWSQTLRGAGQYF. CDR3 coding DNA: TGTGCCTGGAGCCAAACGCTCCGGGGGGCCGGGCAGTACTTC.